This passage covers 7 T cell receptor beta chains from one sample sequenced in a study of CD8+CD57+ T cells in acquired aplastic anemia. It was patients with CD8+CD57+ cell expansion by flow cytometry who were chosen for sequencing. It was genomic DNA that served as the template for profiling TCR beta VDJ and CDR3. In TCRdb, the reads were re-called with MiXCR into one record per CDR3 protein. Here the sample spans hundreds of thousands of distinct CDR3 sequences, under 60% being singletons. The material sequenced was sorted CD4+, CD8+, or CD8+CD57+ T cells (not recorded which) from PBMCs. The receptors here all came from a human donor with aplastic anemia.

The chain joins TRBV5-6 to TRBJ1-3, with D unclear. Germline V CDR1 and CDR2: SGHDT, YYEEEE. The germline V and J ends were trimmed by 2 bases and 5 bases, with 8 bases remaining between them. The CDR3 contains 13 residues. The CDR3 DNA is TGTGCCAGCAGCTTTAGAGGGCGAAACACCATATATTTT. Encoded protein: CASSFRGRNTIYF.

J is TRBJ2-7 and V is TRBV5-1; D may be TRBD2 (6 bases). Between the trimmed V and J ends, which lost 3 bases and 6 bases, there was a span of 10 bases. CDR3 length: 12 amino acids. Germline CDR1 is SGHRS and CDR2 is YFSETQ. The chain's CDR3 is CASSSRLGEQYF. CDR3 nucleotide sequence: TGCGCCAGCAGCTCAAGACTAGGCGAGCAGTACTTC.

This chain uses TRBV7-9 with TRBJ2-7; 13 bases match TRBD2. Unmatched junction bases numbered 4, after V lost 1 base and J lost 4 bases. The CDR3 is 16 residues long. Germline CDR1 is SEHNR and CDR2 is FQNEAQ (reference sequence). The CDR3 loop reads CASSLGTSGSRYEQYF. The CDR3 bases are TGTGCCAGCAGCTTAGGGACTAGCGGGAGTAGGTACGAGCAGTACTTC.

V gene TRBV9 combines with J gene TRBJ2-1; 16 bases are shared with TRBD2. V lost 3 bases to trimming and J lost 0 bases; unmatched junction nucleotides: 6. The CDR3 covers 19 residues. Germline V gives CDR1 SGDLS, CDR2 YYNGEE. In nucleotides, the CDR3 is TGTGCCAGCAGCGCGGGACTAGCGGGAGGGCTAAGCTCCTACAATGAGCAGTTCTTC. Translated, it gives CASSAGLAGGLSSYNEQFF.

This clonotype was observed a single time. The CDR3 sequence: CSASNRGMNTEAFF. The CDR3 DNA sequence: TGCAGCGCCTCGAACAGGGGAATGAACACTGAAGCTTTCTTT. This chain joins TRBV29-1 and TRBJ1-1; 7 positions agree with TRBD1. J was trimmed by 0 bases and V by 7 bases; bases with no gene match: 8. The CDR3 has 14 residues. Germline CDR1 reads SQVTM; CDR2 reads ANQGSEA.

The table lists this clonotype with many counts. The CDR3 reads CAIRATSGGGSGYEQYF. The DNA of the CDR3 is TGTGCCATCCGGGCCACTAGCGGGGGGGGGTCTGGTTACGAGCAGTACTTC. The chain recombines TRBV10-3 with TRBJ2-7; TRBD2 aligns across 13 bases. The V gene end was trimmed by 8 bases and the J gene end by 4 bases; junction bases not matched to a gene: 14. The CDR3 totals 17 residues. Germline values: CDR1 ENHRY, CDR2 SYGVKD.

With respect to this clonotype: One junction end disagrees with the germline gene, perhaps due to a read error. This chain joins TRBV5-1 and TRBJ2-1, with a possible D match to TRBD2 (5 bases). Germline V gene data show CDR1 as SGHRS and CDR2 as YFSETQ. The CDR3 length is 14 residues. The CDR3 spells CASSLRTGTAEQLF. The CDR3 DNA reads as TGCGCCAGCAGCTTGCGGACTGGTACAGCTGAGCAGCTCTTC.